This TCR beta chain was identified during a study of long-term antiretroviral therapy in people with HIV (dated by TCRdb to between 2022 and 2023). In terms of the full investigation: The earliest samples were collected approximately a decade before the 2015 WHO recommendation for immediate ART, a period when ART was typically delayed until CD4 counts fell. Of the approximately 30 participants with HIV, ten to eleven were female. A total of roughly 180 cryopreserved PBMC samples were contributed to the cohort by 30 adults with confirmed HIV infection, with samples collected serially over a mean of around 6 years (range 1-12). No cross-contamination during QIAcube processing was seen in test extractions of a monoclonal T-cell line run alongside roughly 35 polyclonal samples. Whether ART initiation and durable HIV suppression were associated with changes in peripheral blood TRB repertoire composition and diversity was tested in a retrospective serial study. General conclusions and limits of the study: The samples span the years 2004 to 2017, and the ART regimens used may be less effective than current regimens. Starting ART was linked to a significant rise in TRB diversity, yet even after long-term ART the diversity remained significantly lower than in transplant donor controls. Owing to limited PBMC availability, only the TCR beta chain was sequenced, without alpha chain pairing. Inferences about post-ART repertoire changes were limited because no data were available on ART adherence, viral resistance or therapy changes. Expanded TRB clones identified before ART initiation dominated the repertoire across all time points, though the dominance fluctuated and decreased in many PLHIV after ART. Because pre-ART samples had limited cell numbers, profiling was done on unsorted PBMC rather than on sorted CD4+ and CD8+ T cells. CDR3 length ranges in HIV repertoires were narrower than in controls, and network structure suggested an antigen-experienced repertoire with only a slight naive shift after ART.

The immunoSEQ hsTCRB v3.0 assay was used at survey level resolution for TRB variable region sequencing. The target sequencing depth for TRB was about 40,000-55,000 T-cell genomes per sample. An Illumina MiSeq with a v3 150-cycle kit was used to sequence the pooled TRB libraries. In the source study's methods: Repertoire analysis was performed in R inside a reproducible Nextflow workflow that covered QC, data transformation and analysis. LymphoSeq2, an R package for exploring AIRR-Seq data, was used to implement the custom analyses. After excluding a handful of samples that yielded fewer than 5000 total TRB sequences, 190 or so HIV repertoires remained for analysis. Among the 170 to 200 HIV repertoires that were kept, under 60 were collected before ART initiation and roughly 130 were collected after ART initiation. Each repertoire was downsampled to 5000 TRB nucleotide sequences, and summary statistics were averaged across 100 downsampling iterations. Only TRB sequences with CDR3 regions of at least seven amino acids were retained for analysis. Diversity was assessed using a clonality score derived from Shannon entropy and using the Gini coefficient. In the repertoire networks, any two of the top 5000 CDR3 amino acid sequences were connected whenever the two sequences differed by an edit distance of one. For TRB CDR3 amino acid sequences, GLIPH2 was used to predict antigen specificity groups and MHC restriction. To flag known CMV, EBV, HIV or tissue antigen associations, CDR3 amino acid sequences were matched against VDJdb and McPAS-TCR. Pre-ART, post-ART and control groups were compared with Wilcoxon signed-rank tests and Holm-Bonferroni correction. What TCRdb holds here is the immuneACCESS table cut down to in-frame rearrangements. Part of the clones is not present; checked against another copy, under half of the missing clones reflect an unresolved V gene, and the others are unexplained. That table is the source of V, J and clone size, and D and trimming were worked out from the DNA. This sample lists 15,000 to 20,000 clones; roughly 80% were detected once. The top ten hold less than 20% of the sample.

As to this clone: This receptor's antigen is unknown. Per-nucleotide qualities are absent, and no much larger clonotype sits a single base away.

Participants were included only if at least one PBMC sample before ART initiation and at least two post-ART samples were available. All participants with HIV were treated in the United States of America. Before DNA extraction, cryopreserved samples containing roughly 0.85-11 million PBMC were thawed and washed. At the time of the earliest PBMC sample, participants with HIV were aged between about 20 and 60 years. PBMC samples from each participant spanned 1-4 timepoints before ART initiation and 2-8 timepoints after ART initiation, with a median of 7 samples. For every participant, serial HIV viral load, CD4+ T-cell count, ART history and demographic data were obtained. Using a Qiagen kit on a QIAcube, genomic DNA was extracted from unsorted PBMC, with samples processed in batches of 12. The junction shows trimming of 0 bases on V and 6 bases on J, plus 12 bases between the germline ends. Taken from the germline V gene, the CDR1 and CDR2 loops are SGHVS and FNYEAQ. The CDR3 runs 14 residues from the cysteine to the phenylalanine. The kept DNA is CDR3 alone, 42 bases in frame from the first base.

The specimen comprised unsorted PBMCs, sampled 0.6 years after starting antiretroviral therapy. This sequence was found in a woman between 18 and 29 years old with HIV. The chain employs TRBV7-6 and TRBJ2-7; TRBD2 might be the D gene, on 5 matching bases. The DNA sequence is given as TGTGCCAGCAGCTTAGCGCTGGGGAGCAGCGAGCAGTACTTC. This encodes CASSLALGSSEQYF.